This T cell receptor beta chain was recovered during a study of blood T cell repertoires in COVID-19. About the research overall: The United States, Italy and Spain supplied acute and convalescent COVID-19 samples. T cells, B-cell-depleted T cells, or PBMCs supplied cDNA or gDNA.

How the authors handled the data: Estimates of nucleated cell counts were drawn from the amplification of reference gene primers. The assay was immunoSEQ multiplex PCR, and TCRdb's table has in-frame clones only and misses some. The V and J calls and clone size come from that table; D and trimming were worked out from the DNA. The sample carries about 190,000 clones, about 83% recorded once. Trimming took 4 bases from V and 8 from J; bases not matched to a gene: 13. CDR3 length equals 17 residues. The V gene's germline CDR1 is MGHRA and CDR2 YSYEKL. V and J are TRBV4-1 and TRBJ2-1; 11 nucleotides line up with TRBD2. Sequencing was performed on peripheral blood. The receptor was isolated from a man aged 50 to 60 with active or convalescent COVID-19. The CDR3, as DNA: TGCGCCAGCAGCCGAGGCTTAGCGGGGGGGCTATCCGATGAGCAGTTCTTC. Protein product: CASSRGLAGGLSDEQFF.